Sequencing of this T cell receptor (beta chain) was carried out in a study of spatial heterogeneity in lung cancer. In the library, each TCR cDNA molecule bore its own unique molecular identifier. TCRdb independently ran MiXCR on the 5' RACE reads; one entry per CDR3 protein. The data show roughly 10,000 distinct CDR3 sequences, with roughly 3.5% seen just once and around half held by the top ten. This clonotype was picked up many times. Its antigen remains unidentified. General study points: Ubiquitous, expanded tumor-derived TCRs were more frequently observed in blood at resection than at follow-up.

Stated time point: sample taken at primary tumor resection. Untreated early-stage non-small cell lung cancer patients, approximately 76 in total, were the donors. The authors sequenced whole RNA from tumor, nontumor lung or frozen PBMC without sorting. Per the germline V gene, CDR1 is KGHDR and CDR2 is SFDVKD. This CDR3 has 14 amino acids. The trim removed 6 bases at V and 8 bases at J, leaving 9 bases unmatched. The sequences come from PBMCs, collected at surgery. The chain uses TRBV24-1 and TRBJ1-2; 9 nucleotides align to TRBD1. The sequence derives from a female donor with early-stage non-small cell lung cancer. The CDR3 reads CATSTSRQGDGYTF. The CDR3 DNA reads TGTGCCACCAGTACCTCCCGACAGGGGGACGGCTACACCTTC.